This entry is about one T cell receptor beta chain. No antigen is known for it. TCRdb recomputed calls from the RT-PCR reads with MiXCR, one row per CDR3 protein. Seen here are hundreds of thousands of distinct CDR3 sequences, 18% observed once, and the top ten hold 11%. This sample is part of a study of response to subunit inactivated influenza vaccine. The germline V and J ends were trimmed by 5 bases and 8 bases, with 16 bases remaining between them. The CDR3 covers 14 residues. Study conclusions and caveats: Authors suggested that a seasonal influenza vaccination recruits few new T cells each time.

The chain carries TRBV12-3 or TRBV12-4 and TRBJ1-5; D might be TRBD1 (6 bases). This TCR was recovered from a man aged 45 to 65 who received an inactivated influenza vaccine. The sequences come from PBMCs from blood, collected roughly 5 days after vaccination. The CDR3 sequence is CASSGGGGSEPQHF. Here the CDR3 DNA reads TGTGCCAGCAGTGGTGGGGGGGGCTCGGAGCCCCAGCATTTT.